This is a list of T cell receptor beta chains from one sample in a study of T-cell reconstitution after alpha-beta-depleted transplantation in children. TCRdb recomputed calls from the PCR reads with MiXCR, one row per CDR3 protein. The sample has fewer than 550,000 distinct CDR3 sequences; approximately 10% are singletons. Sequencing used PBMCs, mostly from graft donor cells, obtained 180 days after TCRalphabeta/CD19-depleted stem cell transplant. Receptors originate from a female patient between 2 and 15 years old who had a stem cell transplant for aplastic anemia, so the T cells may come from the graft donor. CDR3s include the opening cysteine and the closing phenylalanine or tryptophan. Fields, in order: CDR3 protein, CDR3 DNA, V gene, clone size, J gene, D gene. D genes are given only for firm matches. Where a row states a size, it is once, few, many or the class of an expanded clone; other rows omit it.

CATEIGYRGQGPETQYF,TGTGCCACCGAAATAGGGTATCGGGGACAAGGACCAGAGACCCAGTACTTC,TRBV10-3,few,TRBJ2-5,-
CASSPPTSQETQYF,TGTGCCAGCTCACCACCGACCAGCCAAGAGACCCAGTACTTC,TRBV18,few,TRBJ2-5,-
CASSERSYQPQHF,TGTGCCAGCAGTGAGAGATCCTATCAGCCCCAGCATTTT,TRBV2,-,TRBJ1-5,-
CASSLDRAHNEQFF,TGTGCCAGCAGCTTAGACCGAGCCCACAATGAGCAGTTCTTC,TRBV7-2,-,TRBJ2-1,-
CASSRLGSGTSYEQYF,TGTGCCAGTAGTAGATTGGGCAGCGGGACCTCCTACGAGCAGTACTTC,TRBV19,few,TRBJ2-7,TRBD2
CAISEGLGYGRAAVTQYF,TGTGCCATCAGTGAGGGACTTGGCTACGGGAGGGCCGCAGTTACGCAGTATTTT,TRBV10-3,-,TRBJ2-3,TRBD2
CASSRDFDGGELFF,TGTGCCAGCAGTCGGGACTTCGACGGCGGGGAGCTGTTTTTT,TRBV6-1,-,TRBJ2-2,-
CAYGPSTEAFF,TGTGCCTACGGACCTAGCACTGAAGCTTTCTTT,TRBV30,few,TRBJ1-1,-
CASSSSFSETQYF,TGTGCCAGCAGCTCCTCGTTCTCCGAGACCCAGTACTTC,TRBV7-2,-,TRBJ2-5,-
CSVGTPPEETQYF,TGCAGCGTTGGGACCCCCCCCGAGGAGACCCAGTACTTC,TRBV29-1,few,TRBJ2-5,-
CSVDVIYQGTQYF,TGCAGCGTTGATGTGATATACCAAGGGACCCAGTACTTC,TRBV29-1,-,TRBJ2-5,-
CAWSVLPAGRTNYGYTF,TGTGCCTGGAGTGTACTCCCCGCCGGGAGGACTAACTATGGCTACACCTTC,TRBV30,-,TRBJ1-2,-
CASSHGTPARFNQPQHF,TGTGCCAGCAGCCACGGGACTCCGGCCCGTTTCAATCAGCCCCAGCATTTT,TRBV3-1,few,TRBJ1-5,-
CASSLKGYDYGYTF,TGCGCCAGCAGCTTGAAGGGCTACGACTATGGCTACACCTTC,TRBV5-1,-,TRBJ1-2,-
CASSPRDRSNQPQHF,TGTGCCAGCAGTCCCCGGGACCGCAGCAATCAGCCCCAGCATTTT,TRBV5-5,many,TRBJ1-5,-
CSVDSTSTDTQYF,TGCAGCGTTGACAGTACCAGCACAGATACGCAGTATTTT,TRBV29-1,few,TRBJ2-3,-
CASSYILARWTDTQYF,TGTGCCAGCAGTTACATTCTAGCGAGATGGACAGATACGCAGTATTTT,TRBV6-2/TRBV6-3,many,TRBJ2-3,-
CASRPLARGPLNEQFF,TGTGCCAGCAGACCTCTAGCGCGAGGGCCCTTAAATGAGCAGTTCTTC,TRBV12-3/TRBV12-4,once,TRBJ2-1,-
CSAQGTGGDEQYF,TGCAGCGCCCAGGGGACAGGGGGCGACGAGCAGTACTTC,TRBV29-1,many,TRBJ2-7,TRBD1
CASSFTGGNQPQHF,TGCGCCAGCAGCTTCACAGGGGGCAATCAGCCCCAGCATTTT,TRBV7-9,many,TRBJ1-5,TRBD1
CSVVRDDSYNEQFF,TGCAGCGTTGTTCGGGACGATTCCTACAATGAGCAGTTCTTC,TRBV29-1,many,TRBJ2-1,-
CASARTAGGPGYTQYF,TGTGCCAGCGCGCGGACCGCGGGAGGGCCGGGGTATACGCAGTATTTT,TRBV7-8,few,TRBJ2-3,TRBD2
CASRGGGGTEAFF,TGTGCCAGCAGGGGTGGGGGAGGCACTGAAGCTTTCTTT,TRBV2,-,TRBJ1-1,-
CASSPQGSTDTQYF,TGTGCCAGCTCACCACAGGGAAGCACAGATACGCAGTATTTT,TRBV18,many,TRBJ2-3,-
CASRFREGTEAFF,TGTGCCAGCAGGTTCAGGGAGGGCACTGAAGCTTTCTTT,TRBV7-9,-,TRBJ1-1,-
CAGGGRPNTEAFF,TGTGCCGGGGGGGGCAGACCGAACACTGAAGCTTTCTTT,TRBV30,few,TRBJ1-1,-
CASGLVRAKNIQYF,TGTGCCAGCGGGTTGGTGAGAGCCAAAAACATTCAGTACTTC,TRBV7-2,-,TRBJ2-4,-
CASSPEVRPWNSYNSPLHF,TGTGCCAGCAGCCCTGAGGTCCGGCCTTGGAACTCCTATAATTCACCCCTCCACTTT,TRBV7-6,few,TRBJ1-6,-
CASSLLGANQPQHF,TGTGCCAGCAGTTTACTTGGGGCCAATCAGCCCCAGCATTTT,TRBV27,-,TRBJ1-5,-
CASSQPGLYTRADTQYF,TGTGCCAGCTCCCAACCGGGACTCTACACGAGGGCAGATACGCAGTATTTT,TRBV18,-,TRBJ2-3,-
CASSPNAGGEQFF,TGTGCCAGCTCACCCAATGCGGGGGGGGAGCAGTTCTTC,TRBV18,-,TRBJ2-1,TRBD2
CAISPPAGTNEQFF,TGTGCCATCAGCCCCCCTGCCGGGACCAATGAGCAGTTCTTC,TRBV10-3,-,TRBJ2-1,-
CASSAKPGRELFF,TGTGCCAGCAGCGCCAAACCGGGACGAGAGCTGTTTTTT,TRBV11-2,many,TRBJ2-2,-
CASSQDQNIQYF,TGCGCCAGCTCCCAGGACCAAAACATTCAGTACTTC,TRBV5-1,many,TRBJ2-4,-
CASSVGGRNEKLFF,TGTGCCAGCAGCGTGGGGGGGCGTAATGAAAAACTGTTTTTT,TRBV7-2,-,TRBJ1-4,-
CASRRVTSGITDTQYF,TGTGCCAGCAGACGGGTGACTAGCGGGATCACAGATACGCAGTATTTT,TRBV12-3/TRBV12-4,-,TRBJ2-3,TRBD2
CASSLGSYGSGANVLTF,TGTGCCAGCAGTTTGGGGAGCTACGGTTCTGGGGCCAACGTCCTGACTTTC,TRBV27,many,TRBJ2-6,-
CASTPGQGISYGYTF,TGCGCCAGCACCCCCGGACAGGGGATTAGCTATGGCTACACCTTC,TRBV5-1,few,TRBJ1-2,TRBD1
CASGLVEVRVTGELFF,TGTGCTAGTGGTTTGGTAGAGGTCCGGGTAACCGGGGAGCTGTTTTTT,TRBV12-5,-,TRBJ2-2,-